The entry below gives a single T cell receptor (beta chain) sequence along with its context. This CDR3 is built from 14 residues. V was clipped by 4 bases and J by 6 bases, with 17 bases between them. Germline assignment: CDR1 SGDLS and CDR2 YYNGEE. The data belong to a study of blood T cell repertoires in COVID-19. The wider study: COVID-19 samples from acute and convalescent phases originated in the United States, Italy and Spain.

Per the original methods: By means of reference gene primer amplification, nucleated cell counts were estimated. Clones were read by immunoSEQ multiplex PCR, and TCRdb kept only the in-frame ones, dropping some. The D gene and trimming were derived from the DNA, and the V and J assignments and clone size from that table. The sample comprises about 150,000 clones, about four fifths of which are singletons, and just over 0.55% rests with the top ten. This rearrangement joins TRBV9 to TRBJ2-7; D call uncertain. This clonotype originated in a man aged 55 to 70 with acute or convalescent COVID-19. Specimen: peripheral blood. The DNA for the CDR3 is TGTGCCAGCAGCCGGTCGGGTCCCTCTGCCGAGCAGTACTTC. Translating gives CASSRSGPSAEQYF.